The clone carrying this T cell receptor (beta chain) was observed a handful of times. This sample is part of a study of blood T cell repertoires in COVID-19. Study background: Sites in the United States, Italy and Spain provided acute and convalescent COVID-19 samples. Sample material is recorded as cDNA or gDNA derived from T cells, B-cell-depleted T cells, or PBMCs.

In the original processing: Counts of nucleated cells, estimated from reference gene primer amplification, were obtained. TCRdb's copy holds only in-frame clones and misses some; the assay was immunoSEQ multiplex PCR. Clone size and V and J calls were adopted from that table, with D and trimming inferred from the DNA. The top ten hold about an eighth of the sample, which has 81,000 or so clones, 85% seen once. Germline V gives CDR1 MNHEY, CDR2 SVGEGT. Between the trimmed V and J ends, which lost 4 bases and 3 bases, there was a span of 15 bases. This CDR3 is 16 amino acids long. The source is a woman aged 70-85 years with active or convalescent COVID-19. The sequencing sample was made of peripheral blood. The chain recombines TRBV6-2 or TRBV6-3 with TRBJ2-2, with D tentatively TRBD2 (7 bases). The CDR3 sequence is CASSLGGGAHTGELFF. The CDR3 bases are TGTGCCAGCAGTTTGGGAGGGGGGGCTCACACCGGGGAGCTGTTTTTT.